This TCR beta chain comes out of a study of brain T cells in children with intractable seizures (dated by TCRdb to the early 2020s). Looking at the study overall: As a first screen for immune gene transcripts, resected brain tissue from approximately 54 pediatric epilepsy surgery cases was run on a NanoString immunology panel. About 70% of the 12 selected surgery cases also had pre-surgery blood sequenced, which left four cases with brain tissue only.

The time point tag for this specimen amounts to: resected brain tissue, or blood drawn just prior to surgery. The surgery cases showing the highest brain T cell transcript signatures were chosen for TCR beta chain sequencing of brain tissue and, when available, of blood. Before surgery, patients had received at least one anti-epileptic drug. TCR-sequenced patients were children with drug-resistant epilepsy due to tuberous sclerosis complex, focal cortical dysplasia, Rasmussen encephalitis or hemimegalencephaly. The blood samples were collected right before the epilepsy surgery. Bulk genomic DNA was extracted from unsorted brain tissue and whole blood with the Monarch genomic DNA purification kit. Results the study describes overall, beyond this receptor: Because sequencing depth was different between pre-surgery and post-surgery blood, clones absent from the pre-surgery sample may reflect undersampling. The patients' HCMV serostatus was not known, and viral specificity was inferred solely from CDR3 sequence similarity.

TCR beta chain sequences were generated from genomic DNA using the immunoSEQ assay. As for how the authors treated the data: CDR3 sequences not starting with the conserved framework cysteine at position 104 were manually removed. Clonality was calculated as one minus the normalized Shannon's Diversity Index, with values ranging from 0 (maximal diversity) to 1 (oligoclonal). To check whether a given CDR3 had different frequencies in two samples, for example brain versus blood, chi-squared comparison-of-proportions tests were used. Public clonotypes were identified through searches of immuneACCESS, and similarity to known antiviral clonotypes was evaluated with the VDJdb browser. TCRdb obtained this table from immuneACCESS and retained in-frame rearrangements with V and J assigned. These tables miss some clones; where compared with another copy, unresolved V genes account for less than half of the shortfall, and the remainder is unexplained. V and J calls and clone size are those listed in that table; D and trimming were worked out from the DNA. Here the sample has about 20,000 clones; 94% occur a single time. Under 7.5% of the sample comes from the top ten.

As regards this clone: What this receptor recognizes is not known. Base qualities are not at hand, and no much larger clone is one base apart.

From the germline V gene (reference sequence), CDR1 is LNHDA and CDR2 is SQIVND. Spanning cysteine to phenylalanine, the CDR3 consists of 14 amino acids. The DNA shown is the 42-base CDR3, in frame from base 1. V lost 4 bases and J lost 10 bases, and the count of bases not matched to a germline gene is 7. The specimen was peripheral blood, collected at surgery. This chain joins TRBV19 to TRBJ2-1; 10 central bases correspond to TRBD2. This TCR derives from a boy younger than 18 with focal cortical dysplasia and intractable seizures. CDR3 protein: CASSNLAGAREQFF. The sequence in DNA is TGTGCCAGTAGTAACCTAGCGGGAGCCCGGGAGCAGTTCTTC.